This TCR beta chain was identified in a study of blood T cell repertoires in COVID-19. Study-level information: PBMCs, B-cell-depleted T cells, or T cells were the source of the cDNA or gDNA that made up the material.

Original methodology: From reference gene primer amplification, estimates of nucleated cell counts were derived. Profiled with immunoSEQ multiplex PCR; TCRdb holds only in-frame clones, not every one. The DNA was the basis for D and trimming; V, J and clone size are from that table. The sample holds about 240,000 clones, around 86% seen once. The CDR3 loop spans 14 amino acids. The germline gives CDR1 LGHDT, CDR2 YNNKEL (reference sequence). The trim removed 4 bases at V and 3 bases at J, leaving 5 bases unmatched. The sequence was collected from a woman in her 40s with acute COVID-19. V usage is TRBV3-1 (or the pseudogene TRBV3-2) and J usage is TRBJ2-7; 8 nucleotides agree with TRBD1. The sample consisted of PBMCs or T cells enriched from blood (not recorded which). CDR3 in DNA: TGTGCCAGCAGCCGCACGACAGGGGACTACGAGCAGTACTTC. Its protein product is CASSRTTGDYEQYF.